These T cell receptor beta chains were read from a single sample in a study of blood T cell repertoires in COVID-19. The data were produced by immunoSEQ multiplex PCR, yet TCRdb's version contains in-frame clones alone and is incomplete. The sample has 200,000 to 300,000 clones; more than 80% are singletons. The sample consisted of peripheral blood. Source of these receptors: a human donor in a cohort sampled during active COVID-19. Each CDR3 is given with its conserved first and last residue. The D gene is left open where the match is weak. Size is stated for part of the rows, as once, few or many counts, or as a class when the clone is expanded.

clone_size,j_call,v_call,d_call,cdr3_aa,cdr3_nt
NA,TRBJ1-1,TRBV7-9,NA,CASSLGGLNTEAFF,TGTGCCAGCAGCTTAGGGGGCTTGAACACTGAAGCTTTCTTT
NA,TRBJ1-5,TRBV9,NA,CASSGTGGNQPQHF,TGTGCCAGCAGCGGAACAGGTGGGAATCAGCCCCAGCATTTT
NA,TRBJ1-4,TRBV5-6,TRBD1,CASSSRDRIREKLFF,TGTGCCAGCAGCTCCCGGGACAGAATTAGGGAAAAACTGTTTTTT
NA,TRBJ1-6,TRBV18,NA,CASSPNSGDNNSPLHF,TGTGCCAGCTCACCAAATTCAGGCGATAATAATTCACCCCTCCACTTT
NA,TRBJ1-2,TRBV2,TRBD1,CASTQTGANYGYTF,TGTGCCAGCACCCAGACAGGGGCTAACTATGGCTACACCTTC
NA,TRBJ1-2,TRBV6-5,TRBD1,CASSYGDRGYGYTF,TGTGCCAGCAGTTATGGGGACAGGGGATACGGCTACACCTTC
NA,TRBJ2-2,TRBV28,TRBD2,CASSSPREGLNTGELFF,TGTGCCAGCAGTTCGCCAAGGGAGGGACTGAACACCGGGGAGCTGTTTTTT
NA,TRBJ2-7,TRBV6-6,TRBD2,CASSRPLNSGRINEQYF,TGTGCCAGCAGCCGACCCCTTAATAGCGGGAGAATCAACGAGCAGTACTTC
NA,TRBJ1-4,TRBV30,TRBD1,CAWAGTGNEKLFF,TGTGCCTGGGCCGGGACAGGGAATGAAAAACTGTTTTTT
NA,TRBJ1-1,TRBV23-1,TRBD1,CASSQSSGGVGTEAFF,TGCGCCAGCAGTCAATCATCAGGGGGCGTGGGGACTGAAGCTTTCTTT
NA,TRBJ1-4,TRBV19,NA,CASTDIGNEKLFF,TGTGCCAGTACGGACATAGGTAATGAAAAACTGTTTTTT
NA,TRBJ2-5,TRBV18,NA,CASSPSSGQETQYF,TGTGCCAGCTCACCTTCCTCGGGGCAAGAGACCCAGTACTTC
NA,TRBJ2-1,TRBV14,TRBD2,CASSPNIAGGYNEQFF,TGTGCCAGCAGCCCCAATATAGCGGGAGGCTACAATGAGCAGTTCTTC
NA,TRBJ1-5,TRBV19,TRBD1,CASSSRQGYNQPQHF,TGTGCCAGTAGTAGTCGACAGGGGTATAATCAGCCCCAGCATTTT
NA,TRBJ1-4,TRBV27,NA,CASGDHRANEKLFF,TGTGCCAGCGGGGATCACAGGGCTAATGAAAAACTGTTTTTT
NA,TRBJ2-3,TRBV27,NA,CASSLGVKTDTQYF,TGTGCCAGCAGTTTAGGAGTAAAGACAGATACGCAGTATTTT
many,TRBJ2-7,TRBV6-5,NA,CASSSIAYEQYF,TGTGCCAGCAGTTCGATAGCCTACGAGCAGTACTTC
NA,TRBJ2-2,TRBV4-2,TRBD2,CASSQETSGGVTGELFF,TGTGCCAGCAGCCAAGAAACTAGCGGGGGGGTGACCGGGGAGCTGTTTTTT
NA,TRBJ2-7,TRBV27,TRBD2,CASSLERGSYEQYF,TGTGCCAGCAGTCTAGAGCGGGGATCCTACGAGCAGTACTTC
NA,TRBJ1-1,TRBV11-1,NA,CASSLDRVTEAFF,TGTGCCAGCAGCTTAGACAGAGTGACTGAAGCTTTCTTT
NA,TRBJ1-1,TRBV5-5,NA,CASSPNLRGVTEAFF,TGTGCCAGCAGTCCGAACCTCAGGGGAGTCACTGAAGCTTTCTTT
few,TRBJ2-7,TRBV6-2/TRBV6-3,TRBD1,CASSLHTTGVYEQYF,TGTGCCAGCAGTCTTCACACGACAGGGGTCTACGAGCAGTACTTC
NA,TRBJ2-7,TRBV30,NA,CAWSGETNEKYF,TGTGCCTGGAGTGGTGAGACTAACGAAAAGTACTTC
NA,TRBJ2-1,TRBV29-1,NA,CSVSVSGNNEQFF,TGCAGCGTGTCCGTTAGCGGTAACAATGAGCAGTTCTTC
once,TRBJ2-1,TRBV24-1,NA,CATSGQGPLGPQFF,TGTGCCACCAGTGGGCAGGGGCCATTAGGGCCCCAGTTCTTC
NA,TRBJ2-7,TRBV5-1,NA,CASSWGDSYEQYF,TGCGCCAGCAGCTGGGGGGACTCCTACGAGCAGTACTTC
NA,TRBJ2-2,TRBV10-3,TRBD1,CAIQGAGTGELFF,TGTGCCATCCAGGGGGCGGGCACCGGGGAGCTGTTTTTT
NA,TRBJ2-7,TRBV3-1/TRBV3-2,TRBD1,CASSQVQGTGGNEQYF,TGTGCCAGCAGCCAAGTTCAGGGGACAGGGGGCAACGAGCAGTACTTC
NA,TRBJ2-5,TRBV7-7,TRBD2,CASSLGLRGGHEETQYF,TGTGCTAGCAGCTTAGGCTTGCGGGGGGGTCACGAGGAGACCCAGTACTTC
NA,TRBJ1-5,TRBV10-1,NA,CASGAQHF,TGCGCCAGCGGAGCCCAGCATTTT
once,TRBJ2-7,TRBV10-3,TRBD1,CAINRGRDEQYF,TGTGCCATCAACAGGGGGCGCGACGAGCAGTACTTC
few,TRBJ1-6,TRBV2,TRBD1,CASSVLGTGSSPLHF,TGTGCCAGCAGTGTTTTGGGGACAGGTTCCTCACCCCTCCACTTT
NA,TRBJ1-4,TRBV6-1,NA,CASSEGGGGANEKLFF,TGTGCCAGCAGTGAAGGGGGCGGGGGTGCTAATGAAAAACTGTTTTTT
NA,TRBJ1-2,TRBV9,NA,CASSVATGGLPYGYTF,TGTGCCAGCAGCGTAGCTACGGGGGGCCTACCCTATGGCTACACCTTC
NA,TRBJ1-4,TRBV7-4,NA,CASSIQGLTEKLFF,TGTGCCAGCAGCATACAGGGTCTGACGGAAAAACTGTTTTTT
NA,TRBJ2-7,TRBV18,TRBD1,CASSPGTGGDYEQYF,TGTGCCAGCTCACCTGGGACAGGGGGTGACTACGAGCAGTACTTC
NA,TRBJ2-5,TRBV5-1,TRBD2,CASTLAGGPQTQYF,TGCGCCAGCACCTTAGCGGGGGGGCCGCAGACCCAGTACTTC
once,TRBJ2-2,TRBV3-1/TRBV3-2,TRBD1,CASSQEVAGGWTGELFF,TGTGCCAGCAGCCAAGAGGTGGCAGGGGGCTGGACCGGGGAGCTGTTTTTT
NA,TRBJ1-2,TRBV28,TRBD1,CASSSGTGSIANYGYTF,TGTGCCAGCAGTTCTGGGACAGGGAGCATAGCTAACTATGGCTACACCTTC
NA,TRBJ1-1,TRBV19,NA,CASIWGGGVAEAFF,TGTGCCAGTATTTGGGGAGGGGGAGTCGCTGAAGCTTTCTTT
few,TRBJ2-1,TRBV20-1,NA,CSASGTSFNEQFF,TGCAGTGCTAGTGGGACTTCATTCAATGAGCAGTTCTTC
few,TRBJ2-7,TRBV10-1,TRBD1,CASHSSCRDRGSSRKGYEQYF,TGCGCCAGCCATTCAAGTTGCCGGGACAGGGGGTCTTCTAGGAAGGGCTACGAGCAGTACTTC
once,TRBJ2-3,TRBV28,NA,CATIQGGTDTQYF,TGTGCCACCATACAGGGGGGGACAGATACGCAGTATTTT
few,TRBJ1-5,TRBV4-2,TRBD1,CASSQGVDRINQPQHF,TGTGCCAGCAGCCAAGGAGTGGACAGGATCAATCAGCCCCAGCATTTT
once,TRBJ2-7,TRBV6-6,TRBD2,CASSYASGSYEQYF,TGTGCCAGCAGTTACGCTAGCGGGAGCTACGAGCAGTACTTC
once,TRBJ2-1,TRBV11-3,NA,CASSLVRGNEQFF,TGTGCCAGCAGCTTAGTCAGGGGCAATGAGCAGTTCTTC
NA,TRBJ1-4,TRBV4-2,NA,CASSQEDRFEKLFF,TGTGCCAGCAGCCAAGAGGACAGATTCGAAAAACTGTTTTTT
NA,TRBJ1-2,TRBV28,NA,CAISSGGYTF,TGTGCCATTTCCTCGGGGGGCTACACCTTC
NA,TRBJ2-7,TRBV7-2,TRBD2,CASTPGGGGSYEQYF,TGTGCCAGCACCCCAGGAGGCGGGGGCTCCTACGAGCAGTACTTC
NA,TRBJ2-3,TRBV18,NA,CASSLRGTDTQYF,TGTGCCAGCTCATTGCGAGGCACAGATACGCAGTATTTT
once,TRBJ1-2,TRBV12-3/TRBV12-4,NA,CASRLGAFYGYTF,TGTGCCAGTAGATTAGGGGCCTTCTATGGCTACACCTTC
NA,TRBJ2-7,TRBV5-4,NA,CASSPQGSYEQYF,TGTGCCAGCAGCCCGCAGGGATCCTACGAGCAGTACTTC
NA,TRBJ1-4,TRBV4-1,TRBD1,CASSQEGTGGREKLFF,TGCGCCAGCAGCCAAGAGGGGACAGGGGGACGTGAAAAACTGTTTTTT
NA,TRBJ2-7,TRBV9,NA,CASSIYGSHSYEQYF,TGTGCCAGCAGCATCTACGGGAGCCACTCCTACGAGCAGTACTTC
NA,TRBJ2-7,TRBV5-4,NA,CASSFGGQTSYEQYF,TGTGCCAGCAGCTTCGGGGGGCAGACGTCCTACGAGCAGTACTTC
NA,TRBJ2-7,TRBV7-3,TRBD2,CASSLREGLGNYEQYF,TGTGCCAGCAGCTTAAGGGAGGGCCTCGGAAACTACGAGCAGTACTTC
once,TRBJ2-1,TRBV7-2,NA,CASSPWGGEGEQFF,TGTGCCAGCAGCCCCTGGGGCGGGGAAGGGGAGCAGTTCTTC
NA,TRBJ2-3,TRBV4-1,NA,CASSQDRRASGTDTQYF,TGCGCCAGCAGCCAAGATCGGAGGGCTAGCGGCACAGATACGCAGTATTTT
NA,TRBJ1-3,TRBV7-9,TRBD1,CASSRDRDTGNTIYF,TGTGCCAGCAGCCGGGACAGGGACACTGGAAACACCATATATTTT
NA,TRBJ1-5,TRBV6-6,NA,CASSYGQDINQPQHF,TGTGCCAGCAGTTACGGCCAGGACATCAATCAGCCCCAGCATTTT